Shown below are 17 T cell receptor beta chains from a single sample sequenced in a study of blood T cell repertoires in COVID-19 (dated by TCRdb to about 2020). Library construction relied on the immunoSEQ multiplex PCR assay. The table comes from immuneACCESS by way of TCRdb, which keeps in-frame sequences with V and J called. Part of the clones is missing from these tables; in studies checked, under half for an unresolved V gene and the rest for unknown reasons. For this sample there are about 160,000 clones; about 86% appear just once. Around 3.5% of the sample lies in the top ten. The sequencing input was peripheral blood. Receptors originate from a man aged 70 or older with acute or convalescent COVID-19.

V is TRBV15 and J is TRBJ2-7; 11 bases match TRBD2. Germline V gene lookup returns CDR1 LNHNV and CDR2 YYDKDF (reference sequence). V shed 1 base and J 6 bases; nucleotides not matched to a gene: 8. The CDR3 is 16 amino acids. The CDR3 reads CATSRGLSGRAAEQYF. CDR3 sequence (DNA): TGTGCCACCAGCAGAGGCCTTAGCGGGAGGGCCGCCGAGCAGTACTTC.

The chain uses TRBV3-1 (or the pseudogene TRBV3-2) and TRBJ1-1, with 9 bases aligning to TRBD1. CDR1 and CDR2 (germline): LGHDT, YNNKEL (reference sequence). The junction had 6 bases not matched to a gene; V was cut back by 1 base and J by 6 bases. This CDR3 contains 15 residues. The CDR3 spells CASSQAHRGLAEAFF. CDR3 coding DNA: TGTGCCAGCAGCCAAGCCCACAGGGGGCTGGCTGAAGCTTTCTTT.

The sample holds one count of this clone. The chain joins TRBV19 to TRBJ2-5; D ambiguous. V shed 6 bases and J shed 2 bases, with 10 bases lying between them. CDR1 and CDR2 (germline): LNHDA, SQIVND (reference sequence). This CDR3 spans 13 amino acids. The CDR3 DNA is TGTGCCAGTAGGGTCGGCGGACAAGAGACCCAGTACTTC. This encodes CASRVGGQETQYF.

This clone came up once. The chain carries TRBV5-1 and TRBJ2-1, with 7 bases aligning to TRBD2. Trimming at V came to 4 bases and at J to 0 bases, leaving 10 bases not matched to a gene. The CDR3 loop spans 17 amino acids. CDR1 SGHRS and CDR2 YFSETQ come from the germline V gene. The CDR3 coding sequence is TGCGCCAGCAGCGCCTCCCGTACTAGCGCCTCCTACAATGAGCAGTTCTTC. Translation: CASSASRTSASYNEQFF.

This clone was seen only a few times. The chain employs TRBV5-1 and TRBJ1-1, with 7 positions matching TRBD1. The CDR3 has 16 amino acids. The V gene end was trimmed by 0 bases and the J gene end by 4 bases; junction bases not matched to a gene: 9. Germline V gene data show CDR1 as SGHRS and CDR2 as YFSETQ. The CDR3 DNA reads TGCGCCAGCAGCTTGGTGGGGGGACAGTTTTCCACTGAAGCTTTCTTT. This encodes CASSLVGGQFSTEAFF. The variable domain in full, completed from reference TRBV5-1 and TRBJ1-1, reads KAGVTQTPRYLIKTRGQQVTLSCSPISGHRSVSWYQQTPGQGLQFLFEYFSETQRNKGNFPGRFSGRQFSNSRSEMNVSTLELGDSALYLCASSLVGGQFSTEAFFGQGTRLTVV.

The chain joins TRBV5-6 to TRBJ1-5, with 9 bases fitting TRBD1. Germline V CDR1 and CDR2: SGHDT, YYEEEE. The CDR3 is made up of 19 amino acids. Trimming took 3 bases from V and 3 from J; bases not matched to a gene: 16. The chain's CDR3 is CASSSMSEPGQGFNQPQHF. The CDR3 DNA reads TGTGCCAGCAGCTCGATGAGCGAACCGGGACAGGGTTTCAATCAGCCCCAGCATTTT.

The chain carries TRBV28 and TRBJ1-5, with 9 positions matching TRBD1. This CDR3 is 17 amino acids long. The germline CDR1 and CDR2 sequences are MDHEN and SYDVKM. With V trimmed by 7 bases and J by 0 bases, 10 bases remained unmatched. The CDR3, as DNA: TGTGCCAGCACCCCCCCGGGACAGGGCCTTAGCAATCAGCCCCAGCATTTT. It encodes CASTPPGQGLSNQPQHF.

This clone was detected once. The rearrangement joins TRBV19 to TRBJ2-2; D remains ambiguous. Trimming removed 3 bases at V and 6 bases at J, with 8 bases between. Germline assignment: CDR1 LNHDA and CDR2 SQIVND (reference sequence). The CDR3 runs 13 residues. DNA of the CDR3: TGTGCCAGTAGTATGGAAGGAGCCGGGGAGCTGTTTTTT. This gives the protein CASSMEGAGELFF.

J is TRBJ2-2 and V is TRBV6-6; 12 bases map to TRBD2. Trimming at V came to 6 bases and at J to 5 bases, leaving 4 bases not matched to a gene. This CDR3 spans 15 amino acids. Germline CDR1 and CDR2: MNHNY and SVGAGI (reference sequence). The CDR3 loop reads CASSLAGGETGELFF. CDR3 coding DNA: TGTGCCAGCAGCCTAGCGGGAGGGGAAACCGGGGAGCTGTTTTTT.

The chain links TRBV27 to TRBJ2-7; TRBD2 matches 7 bases. The J segment lost 4 bases and the V segment lost 5 bases, leaving 5 bases of the junction unmatched. Germline V lookup: CDR1 MNHEY, CDR2 SMNVEV (reference sequence). CDR3 size: 13 residues. The CDR3 DNA sequence: TGTGCCAGCAGTCCCGGACTAGGATACGAGCAGTACTTC. Translating gives CASSPGLGYEQYF.

In its sample, this clone was seen once. The chain couples TRBV5-1 to TRBJ2-7; D not resolved. The V gene's germline CDR1 is SGHRS and CDR2 YFSETQ. The V gene lost 7 bases and the J gene lost 0 bases, with 14 bases spanning the gap. The CDR3 length is 14 residues. This chain's CDR3 is CASGPTPSSYEQYF. The CDR3, as DNA: TGCGCCAGCGGCCCGACACCGAGCTCCTACGAGCAGTACTTC. Variable domain in full (rest from reference TRBV5-1 and TRBJ2-7): KAGVTQTPRYLIKTRGQQVTLSCSPISGHRSVSWYQQTPGQGLQFLFEYFSETQRNKGNFPGRFSGRQFSNSRSEMNVSTLELGDSALYLCASGPTPSSYEQYFGPGTRLTVT.

The V and J genes are TRBV5-1 and TRBJ1-1, with 7 bases matching TRBD1. The CDR3 length is 15 residues. The trim removed 6 bases at V and 0 bases at J, leaving 8 bases unmatched. Looked up from germline, CDR1 is SGHRS and CDR2 is YFSETQ. As DNA, the CDR3 is TGCGCCAGCACTGGACAGGTGGGTTTGAACACTGAAGCTTTCTTT. Protein product: CASTGQVGLNTEAFF.

The chain links TRBV28 to TRBJ2-7; TRBD2 matches at 7 bases. Germline CDR1 MDHEN, CDR2 SYDVKM. The CDR3 extends over 15 amino acids. V lost 2 bases and J lost 0; bases outside the gene matches: 4. CDR3: CASSLGGVSSYEQYF. The CDR3 DNA reads TGTGCCAGCAGTTTAGGGGGGGTCAGCTCCTACGAGCAGTACTTC.

The gene calls are TRBV19 and TRBJ1-1; 7 bases map to TRBD1. Germline V CDR1 and CDR2: LNHDA, SQIVND (reference sequence). J lost 1 base, V lost 5 bases, and 7 bases had no gene match. This CDR3 has 15 residues. Here the CDR3 DNA reads TGTGCCAGTAGTGGGGACAGTCGGGCGAACACTGAAGCTTTCTTT. It encodes CASSGDSRANTEAFF.

The V call is TRBV6-5, the J call TRBJ2-7; 7 nucleotides agree with TRBD1. Per the germline V gene, CDR1 is MNHEY and CDR2 is SVGAGI. The CDR3 totals 14 residues. J was trimmed by 0 bases and V by 5 bases; bases with no gene match: 4. CDR3 region: CASSPRDSSYEQYF. DNA for the CDR3: TGTGCCAGCAGTCCCCGGGACAGCTCCTACGAGCAGTACTTC.

The chain has TRBV21-1 and TRBJ2-7; TRBD1, the D gene given by the table, was not confirmed from the DNA. TRBV21-1 is reported as a pseudogene. The CDR3 consists of 18 residues. The CDR3 DNA reads TGTGCCAGCAGCAACCTCTTTCGGGGGGACAGGACCCTTCGGGAGCAGTACTTC. Its translation is CASSNLFRGDRTLREQYF.

The J gene is TRBJ2-3, the V gene TRBV29-1, with D tentatively TRBD2 (5 bases). V lost 7 bases and J 3 bases, leaving 14 bases between the germline ends. CDR3 size: 13 residues. Germline CDR1 and CDR2: SQVTM and ANQGSEA. CDR3 coding DNA: TGCAGCGAATTAAGCGGTTTTACAGATACGCAGTATTTT. It yields the protein CSELSGFTDTQYF.